The 10 T cell receptor beta chains presented below share a single source sample, sequenced in a study of T cell changes during pregnancy in multiple sclerosis. Assay: immunoSEQ multiplex PCR; the TCRdb copy retains only in-frame clones and omits some. The sample shows about 92,000 clones, around 90% of them seen only once. This material consisted of peripheral blood, taken in the first trimester of pregnancy. Receptor source: a female donor with multiple sclerosis, enrolled in a pregnancy study.

The chain is built from TRBV10-3 and TRBJ2-1, with 13 bases identical to TRBD2. The CDR3 sequence is 16 residues long. Germline loops: CDR1 ENHRY, CDR2 SYGVKD. V shed 10 bases, J shed 8 bases, and the junction held 14 bases outside the gene matches. The CDR3 DNA is TGTGCCACCAGAAAATGGACTAGCGGGAGTTTGGATGAGCAGTTCTTC. As protein: CATRKWTSGSLDEQFF.

The J gene is TRBJ2-5, the V gene TRBV19, with 9 positions matching TRBD2. The CDR3 contains 17 residues. Germline assignment: CDR1 LNHDA and CDR2 SQIVND (reference sequence). Unmatched junction bases numbered 15, after V lost 6 bases and J lost 4 bases. The CDR3 bases are TGTGCCAGTAGCCGCACGAGCGGGAGGACTAGAAGAGAGACCCAGTACTTC. Amino acid sequence: CASSRTSGRTRRETQYF.

The chain has TRBV11-3 and TRBJ2-1; D may be TRBD1 (6 bases). Per germline, CDR1 SGHNT and CDR2 YENEEA. V lost 0 bases and J 8 bases, leaving 8 bases between the germline ends. This CDR3 contains 13 residues. CDR3 in DNA: TGTGCCAGCAGCTTAGAATCAGGGGATGAGCAGTTCTTC. Protein: CASSLESGDEQFF.

This chain uses TRBV19 with TRBJ1-4; D unresolved. Trimming took off 4 bases at V and 1 base at J, with 4 bases between the two ends. Germline V gives CDR1 LNHDA, CDR2 SQIVND (reference sequence). The CDR3 sequence is 13 residues long. The CDR3 region has the DNA TGTGCCAGTAGTAGGAGAACTAATGAAAAACTGTTTTTT. Translated, it gives CASSRRTNEKLFF.

V usage is TRBV19 and J usage is TRBJ1-4, with D possibly TRBD1 on 5 matching bases. The CDR3 contains 15 residues. The V gene's germline CDR1 is LNHDA and CDR2 SQIVND (reference sequence). Trimming left V 5 bases short and J 0 bases short, with 10 bases between. The DNA of the CDR3 is TGTGCCAGTAGTCCGAGACAGTCAACTAATGAAAAACTGTTTTTT. This gives the protein CASSPRQSTNEKLFF.

The chain combines TRBV10-3 with TRBJ2-1, with TRBD1 matching 10 bases. Germline V gene data show CDR1 as ENHRY and CDR2 as SYGVKD. The CDR3 sequence is 16 residues long. Trimming cost V 3 bases and J 2 bases; bases outside gene matches: 4. The CDR3, as DNA: TGTGCCATCAGTGACCCCGACAGGGGGCCCTACAATGAGCAGTTCTTC. It encodes CAISDPDRGPYNEQFF.

This chain joins TRBV5-1 and TRBJ2-7, with 9 nucleotides matching TRBD2. This CDR3 comprises 16 residues. The germline V gene encodes CDR1 SGHRS and CDR2 YFSETQ. Unmatched junction bases numbered 11, after V lost 4 bases and J lost 3 bases. The CDR3 region has the DNA TGCGCCAGCAGCATCGGCTCTAGCGGGATTCGCTACGAGCAGTACTTC. This codes for CASSIGSSGIRYEQYF. Based on the CDR3 plus reference TRBV5-1 and TRBJ2-7, the full variable domain is KAGVTQTPRYLIKTRGQQVTLSCSPISGHRSVSWYQQTPGQGLQFLFEYFSETQRNKGNFPGRFSGRQFSNSRSEMNVSTLELGDSALYLCASSIGSSGIRYEQYFGPGTRLTVT.

V gene TRBV7-2 combines with J gene TRBJ2-3, with 8 bases fitting TRBD2. Germline CDR1 and CDR2: SGHTA and FQGNSA. The trim removed 2 bases at V and 3 bases at J, leaving 1 base unmatched. The length of the CDR3 is 14 residues. The CDR3, as DNA: TGTGCCAGCAGCTTAAGCGGGGGAACAGATACGCAGTATTTT. It encodes CASSLSGGTDTQYF.

The gene calls are TRBV11-2 and TRBJ1-2; 7 nucleotides align to TRBD1. CDR3 length: 13 amino acids. Germline-derived CDR1 and CDR2 are SGHAT and FQNNGV. Trimming cost V 5 bases and J 6 bases; bases outside gene matches: 6. CDR3 in amino acids: CASSPAGTDGYTF. As DNA, the CDR3 is TGTGCCAGCAGCCCCGCCGGGACAGATGGCTACACCTTC.

This clone was observed a single time. Additional DNA sequences in this sample encode the identical CDR3. The V and J genes are TRBV27 and TRBJ2-2; 7 bases map to TRBD2. Germline CDR1 and CDR2: MNHEY and SMNVEV (reference sequence). V was pared by 6 bases and J by 6 bases, with 4 bases of the junction left unmatched. This CDR3 comprises 13 residues. The CDR3 here is CASSPRGAGELFF. The CDR3 nucleotides are TGTGCCAGCAGCCCCCGGGGGGCCGGGGAGCTGTTTTTT.